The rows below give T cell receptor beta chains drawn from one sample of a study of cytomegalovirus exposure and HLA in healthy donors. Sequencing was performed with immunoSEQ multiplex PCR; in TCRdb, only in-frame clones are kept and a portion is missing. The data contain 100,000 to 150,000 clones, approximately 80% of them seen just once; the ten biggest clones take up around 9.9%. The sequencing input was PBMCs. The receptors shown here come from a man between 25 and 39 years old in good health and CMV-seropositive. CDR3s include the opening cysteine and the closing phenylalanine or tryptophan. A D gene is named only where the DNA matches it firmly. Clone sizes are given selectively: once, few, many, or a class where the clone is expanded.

TGTGCCAGCAGCTTAGATCTGGCCGGTGGAGCTGATACGCAGTATTTT,CASSLDLAGGADTQYF,TRBJ2-3,16,NA,NA,TRBV11-2
TGTGCCAGCAGCTCAGACAGGTATAACGCGAACACCGGGGAGCTGTTTTTT,CASSSDRYNANTGELFF,TRBJ2-2,17,NA,NA,TRBV13
TGTGCCAGCAGTTTAGGAGCGGGAGGAGTAGAGACCCAGTACTTC,CASSLGAGGVETQYF,TRBJ2-5,15,TRBD2,NA,TRBV27
TGTGCCAGTAGACCTAAGGCGGGGGTGAGCACAGATACGCAGTATTTT,CASRPKAGVSTDTQYF,TRBJ2-3,16,TRBD2,few,TRBV19
TGTGCCAGCCACCACGTTGGGGGGGGAGACTATGGCTACACCTTC,CASHHVGGGDYGYTF,TRBJ1-2,15,NA,once,TRBV19
TGTGCCAGCAGATCCACAGGGTTCTCTGGCTACACCTTC,CASRSTGFSGYTF,TRBJ1-2,13,NA,few,TRBV27
TGTGCCAGCACCCAGGGGCTTGACTATGGCTACACCTTC,CASTQGLDYGYTF,TRBJ1-2,13,NA,NA,TRBV6-1
TGTGCCAGCAGTAAGGACAGGGGGCGCCCGCAGCTTGCCTACGAGCAGTACTTC,CASSKDRGRPQLAYEQYF,TRBJ2-7,18,TRBD1,few,TRBV28
TGTGCCAGCTCACCAGAGGGGGTCGAGCAGTACTTC,CASSPEGVEQYF,TRBJ2-7,12,NA,NA,TRBV18
TGTGCCAGCAGTTTGGCGGGAGGGCCAAAAAATGAGCAGTTCTTC,CASSLAGGPKNEQFF,TRBJ2-1,15,TRBD2,once,TRBV28
TGTGCCATCAGTGGGTCCGGGACAGGCCTCACAGATACGCAGTATTTT,CAISGSGTGLTDTQYF,TRBJ2-3,16,TRBD1,few,TRBV10-3
TGTGCCAGCAGGGCACAGCACACCGGGGAGCTGTTTTTT,CASRAQHTGELFF,TRBJ2-2,13,NA,few,TRBV28
TGTGCCAGCAGCTTGCGAGGGACTGGAAACACCATATATTTT,CASSLRGTGNTIYF,TRBJ1-3,14,NA,NA,TRBV5-4
TGTGCCAGCAGCCACAGGGGAGGTCGCGAGCAGTACTTC,CASSHRGGREQYF,TRBJ2-7,13,NA,NA,TRBV27
TGCGCCAGCAGCCAAGGAGGAAAACTGATCCGAGTTTCGGACAATGAGCAGTTCTTC,CASSQGGKLIRVSDNEQFF,TRBJ2-1,19,NA,NA,TRBV4-3
TGCAGCGACGGGGGAGAGGGTGGCTACACCTTC,CSDGGEGGYTF,TRBJ1-2,11,NA,NA,TRBV29-1
TGCGCCAGCAGTGAGTCGACGGGAGTCCACGAGCAGTACTTC,CASSESTGVHEQYF,TRBJ2-7,14,NA,NA,TRBV10-1
TGCGCCAGCAGTCGAGTAAAGGCGGGCGGGAGGGATGGCTACACCTTC,CASSRVKAGGRDGYTF,TRBJ1-2,16,NA,few,TRBV4-3
TGTGCCAGCCGGACAGGGAGGACTGAAGCTTTCTTT,CASRTGRTEAFF,TRBJ1-1,12,TRBD1,NA,TRBV2
TGCGCCAGCAGCTCTTGGACAGGGGGCACTGAAGCTTTCTTT,CASSSWTGGTEAFF,TRBJ1-1,14,TRBD1,NA,TRBV5-1
TGTGCCAGCAGCCCAACTAGCAGATCTTCCCAAGAGACCCAGTACTTC,CASSPTSRSSQETQYF,TRBJ2-5,16,NA,NA,TRBV27
TGTGCCAGCTCACCGGTTACAAACACTGAAGCTTTCTTT,CASSPVTNTEAFF,TRBJ1-1,13,NA,NA,TRBV18
TGCGCCAGCAGCTTGAGCGGGGGCTACAATGAGCAGTTCTTC,CASSLSGGYNEQFF,TRBJ2-1,14,TRBD2,NA,TRBV5-1
TGTGCCAGCAGCTTGCTGACAGGGTATAGCTATGGCTACACCTTC,CASSLLTGYSYGYTF,TRBJ1-2,15,TRBD1,few,TRBV5-5
TGTGCCAGCAGCCGGACAGGGGGCCCGGAGACCCAGTACTTC,CASSRTGGPETQYF,TRBJ2-5,14,TRBD1,NA,TRBV5-4
TGCGCCAGCACCGTCAGGGTTGTTGACACTGAAGCTTTCTTT,CASTVRVVDTEAFF,TRBJ1-1,14,NA,NA,TRBV4-1
TGTGCCAGCAGCTTGGTCTTCAGGACTTACGAGCAGTACTTC,CASSLVFRTYEQYF,TRBJ2-7,14,NA,once,TRBV5-6
TGTGCCACCTGGGGGACTAGCGACTCCTACAATGAGCAGTTCTTC,CATWGTSDSYNEQFF,TRBJ2-1,15,TRBD2,NA,TRBV7-9
TGTGCCAGCAGCCAAGGGCCCGGGACCCAGGGGGATGGCTACACCTTC,CASSQGPGTQGDGYTF,TRBJ1-2,16,TRBD1,NA,TRBV4-2